This T cell receptor beta chain was obtained from a study of cytomegalovirus exposure and HLA in healthy donors. Study outcomes and limitations: According to the study, 150 to 200 TCR beta chains were cytomegalovirus-associated. In a later analysis, most CMV-associated TCR beta chains appeared HLA-restricted. Across donors, sequencing depth was assumed by presence/absence analyses to be roughly uniform. Most of the TCR beta V segments (in an earlier analysis) were productive either about 87% or about 30% of the time.

In its sample, this clone was seen a few times. Its antigen is still unknown. The germline gives CDR1 SGHAT, CDR2 FQNNGV. Trimming stripped 5 bases from V and 4 bases from J, with 11 bases between. The CDR3 runs 13 residues. A multiplex PCR was run with 60 Vbeta primers and 13 Jbeta primers. Data came from immunoSEQ multiplex PCR; TCRdb stores just in-frame clones and leaves some out. The sample yields about 160,000 clones, 84% seen once. The TCR sequence derives from a man in his fifties in good health and CMV-seropositive. Sequenced sample: PBMCs. The chain employs TRBV11-2 and TRBJ1-2; maybe TRBD1 (6 bases). CDR3 bases: TGTGCCAGCAGCCCATCGACAGGCTATGGCTACACCTTC. Protein: CASSPSTGYGYTF.